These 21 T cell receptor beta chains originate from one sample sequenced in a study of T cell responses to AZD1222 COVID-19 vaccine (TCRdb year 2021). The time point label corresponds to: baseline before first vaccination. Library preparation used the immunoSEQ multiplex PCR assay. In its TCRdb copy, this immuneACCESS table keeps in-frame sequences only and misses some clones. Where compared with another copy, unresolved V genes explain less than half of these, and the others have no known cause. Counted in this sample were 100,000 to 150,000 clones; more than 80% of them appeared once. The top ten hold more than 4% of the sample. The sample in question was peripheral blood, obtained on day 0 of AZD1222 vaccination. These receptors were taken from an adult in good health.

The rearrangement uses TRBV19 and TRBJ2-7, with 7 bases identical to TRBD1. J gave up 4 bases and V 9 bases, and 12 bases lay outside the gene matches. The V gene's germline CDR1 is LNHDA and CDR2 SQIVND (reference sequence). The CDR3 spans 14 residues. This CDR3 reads CARLTRDRRYEQYF. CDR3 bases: TGTGCCAGATTAACCCGGGACAGAAGATACGAGCAGTACTTC.

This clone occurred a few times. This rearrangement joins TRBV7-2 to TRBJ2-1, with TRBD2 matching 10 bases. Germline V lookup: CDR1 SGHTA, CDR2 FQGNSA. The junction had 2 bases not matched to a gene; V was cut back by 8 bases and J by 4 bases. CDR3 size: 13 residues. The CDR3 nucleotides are TGTGCCAGCCGGACTAGCGGATACAATGAGCAGTTCTTC. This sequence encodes CASRTSGYNEQFF.

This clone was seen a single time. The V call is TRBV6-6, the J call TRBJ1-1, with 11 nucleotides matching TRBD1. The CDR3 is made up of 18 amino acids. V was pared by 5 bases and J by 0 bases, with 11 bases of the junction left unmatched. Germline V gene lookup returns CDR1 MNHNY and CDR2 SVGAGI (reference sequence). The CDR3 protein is CASSLIGTGGSVNTEAFF. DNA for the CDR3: TGTGCCAGCAGTCTGATCGGGACAGGGGGGAGCGTGAACACTGAAGCTTTCTTT.

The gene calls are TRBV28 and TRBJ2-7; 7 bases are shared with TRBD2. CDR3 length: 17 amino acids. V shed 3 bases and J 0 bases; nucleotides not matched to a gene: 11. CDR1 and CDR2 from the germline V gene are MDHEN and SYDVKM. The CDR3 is CASSFLLSASGSYEQYF. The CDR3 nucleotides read TGTGCCAGCAGTTTTCTTCTTTCGGCTAGCGGCTCCTACGAGCAGTACTTC.

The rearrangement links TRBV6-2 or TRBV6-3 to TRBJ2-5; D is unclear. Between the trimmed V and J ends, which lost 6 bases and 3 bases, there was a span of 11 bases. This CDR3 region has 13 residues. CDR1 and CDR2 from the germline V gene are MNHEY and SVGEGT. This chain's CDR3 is CASSPLFEETQYF. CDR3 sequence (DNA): TGTGCCAGCAGCCCCCTGTTCGAAGAGACCCAGTACTTC.

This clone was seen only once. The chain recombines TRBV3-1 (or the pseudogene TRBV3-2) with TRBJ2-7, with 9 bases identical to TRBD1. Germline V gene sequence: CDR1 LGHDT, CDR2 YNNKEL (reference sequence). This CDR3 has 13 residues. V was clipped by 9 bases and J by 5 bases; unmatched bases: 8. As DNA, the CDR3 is TGTGCCAGTTTGGGACAGGGAGTCGACGAGCAGTACTTC. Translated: CASLGQGVDEQYF.

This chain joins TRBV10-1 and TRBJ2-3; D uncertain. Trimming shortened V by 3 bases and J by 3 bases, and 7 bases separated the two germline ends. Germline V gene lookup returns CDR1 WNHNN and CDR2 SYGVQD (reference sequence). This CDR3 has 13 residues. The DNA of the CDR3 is TGCGCCAGCAGTGAATCCCAGACAGATACGCAGTATTTT. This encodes CASSESQTDTQYF.

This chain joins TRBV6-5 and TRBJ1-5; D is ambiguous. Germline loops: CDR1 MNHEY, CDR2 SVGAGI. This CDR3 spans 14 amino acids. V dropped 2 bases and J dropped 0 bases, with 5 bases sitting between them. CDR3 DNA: TGTGCCAGCAGTTACCGGAGTAGCAATCAGCCCCAGCATTTT. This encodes CASSYRSSNQPQHF.

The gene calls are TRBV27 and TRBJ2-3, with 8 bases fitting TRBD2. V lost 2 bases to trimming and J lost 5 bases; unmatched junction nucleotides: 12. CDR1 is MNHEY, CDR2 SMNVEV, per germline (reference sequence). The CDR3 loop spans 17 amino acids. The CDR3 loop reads CASSLNAGGLRGDTQYF. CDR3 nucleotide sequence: TGTGCCAGCAGTTTAAACGCGGGGGGACTAAGAGGAGATACGCAGTATTTT.

DNA for the CDR3: TGTGCCAGCAGCAAATTGCCACAGGGACCTGAGTATGGCTACACCTTC. Its protein is CASSKLPQGPEYGYTF. This chain connects TRBV21-1 to TRBJ1-2; the table's D call, TRBD1, has no DNA check behind it. TRBV21-1 is flagged as a pseudogene. The CDR3 runs to 16 residues.

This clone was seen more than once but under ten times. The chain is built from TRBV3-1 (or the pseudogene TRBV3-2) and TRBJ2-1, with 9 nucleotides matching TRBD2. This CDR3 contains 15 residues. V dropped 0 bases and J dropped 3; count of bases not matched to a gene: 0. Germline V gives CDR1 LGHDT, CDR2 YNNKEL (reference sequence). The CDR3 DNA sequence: TGTGCCAGCAGCCAAGATAGCGGGGGCTACAATGAGCAGTTCTTC. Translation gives CASSQDSGGYNEQFF.

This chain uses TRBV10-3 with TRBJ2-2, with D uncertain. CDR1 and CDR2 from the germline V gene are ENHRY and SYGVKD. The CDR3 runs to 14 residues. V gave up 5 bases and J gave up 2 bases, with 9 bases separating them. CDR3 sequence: CAISQKGNTGELFF. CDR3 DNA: TGTGCCATCAGTCAGAAGGGAAACACCGGGGAGCTGTTTTTT.

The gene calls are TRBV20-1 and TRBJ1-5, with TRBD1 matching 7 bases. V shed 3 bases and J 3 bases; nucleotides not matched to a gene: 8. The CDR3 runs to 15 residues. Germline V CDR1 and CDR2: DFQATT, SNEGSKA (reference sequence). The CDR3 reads CSASATGRNNQPQHF. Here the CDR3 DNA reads TGCAGTGCTAGTGCGACAGGGAGAAACAATCAGCCCCAGCATTTT.

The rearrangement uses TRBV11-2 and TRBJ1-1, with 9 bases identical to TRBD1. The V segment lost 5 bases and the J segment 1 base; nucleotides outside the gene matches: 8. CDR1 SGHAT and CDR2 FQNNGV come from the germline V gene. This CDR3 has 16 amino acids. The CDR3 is CASSLGTGKGNTEAFF. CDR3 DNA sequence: TGTGCCAGCAGCCTCGGGACAGGGAAGGGGAACACTGAAGCTTTCTTT.

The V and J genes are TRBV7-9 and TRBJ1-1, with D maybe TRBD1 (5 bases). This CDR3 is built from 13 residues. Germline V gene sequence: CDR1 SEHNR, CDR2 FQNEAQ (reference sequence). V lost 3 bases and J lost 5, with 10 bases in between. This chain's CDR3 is CASSFGRQTEAFF. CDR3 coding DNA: TGTGCCAGCAGCTTTGGGAGACAGACTGAAGCTTTCTTT.

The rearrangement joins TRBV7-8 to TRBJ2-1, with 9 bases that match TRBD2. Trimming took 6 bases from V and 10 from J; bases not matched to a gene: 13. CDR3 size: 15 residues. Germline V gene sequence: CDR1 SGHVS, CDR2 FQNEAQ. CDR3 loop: CASSLRASGVEEQFF. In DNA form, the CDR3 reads TGTGCCAGCAGTCTAAGGGCTAGCGGGGTGGAAGAGCAGTTCTTC. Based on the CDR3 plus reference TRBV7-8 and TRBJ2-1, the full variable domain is GAGVSQSPRYKVAKRGQDVALRCDPISGHVSLFWYQQALGQGPEFLTYFQNEAQLDKSGLPSDRFFAERPEGSVSTLKIQRTQQEDSAVYLCASSLRASGVEEQFFGPGTRLTVL.

The CDR3: CASSSERGGEKLFF. The CDR3 DNA is TGTGCCAGCAGTTCCGAAAGGGGCGGAGAAAAACTGTTTTTT. This chain joins TRBV6-5 and TRBJ1-4, with D possibly matching TRBD1 (5 bases). This CDR3 has 14 amino acids. Germline CDR1 and CDR2: MNHEY and SVGAGI. Trimming removed 4 bases from V and 8 bases from J, with 14 bases in between.

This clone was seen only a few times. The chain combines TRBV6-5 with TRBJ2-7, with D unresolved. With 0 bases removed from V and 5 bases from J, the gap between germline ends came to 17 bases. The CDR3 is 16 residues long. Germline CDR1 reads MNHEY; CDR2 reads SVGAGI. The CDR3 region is CASSYSTPAQSNEQYF. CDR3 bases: TGTGCCAGCAGTTACTCGACGCCAGCGCAGTCTAACGAGCAGTACTTC.

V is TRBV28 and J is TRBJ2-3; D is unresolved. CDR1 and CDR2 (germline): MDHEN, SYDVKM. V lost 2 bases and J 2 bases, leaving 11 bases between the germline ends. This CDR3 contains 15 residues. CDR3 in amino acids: CASSLGQADTDTQYF. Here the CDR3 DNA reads TGTGCCAGCAGTTTAGGTCAGGCCGACACAGATACGCAGTATTTT.

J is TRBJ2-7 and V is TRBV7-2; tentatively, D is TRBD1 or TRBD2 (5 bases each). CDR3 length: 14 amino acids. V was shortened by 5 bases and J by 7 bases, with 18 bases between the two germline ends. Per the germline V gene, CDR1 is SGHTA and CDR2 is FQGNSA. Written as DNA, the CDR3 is TGTGCCAGCAGCGAGGGACCACGTAGAGGGGAGCAGTACTTC. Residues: CASSEGPRRGEQYF. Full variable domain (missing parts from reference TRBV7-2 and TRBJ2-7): GAGVSQSPSNKVTEKGKDVELRCDPISGHTALYWYRQSLGQGLEFLIYFQGNSAPDKSGLPSDRFSAERTGGSVSTLTIQRTQQEDSAVYLCASSEGPRRGEQYFGPGTRLTVT.

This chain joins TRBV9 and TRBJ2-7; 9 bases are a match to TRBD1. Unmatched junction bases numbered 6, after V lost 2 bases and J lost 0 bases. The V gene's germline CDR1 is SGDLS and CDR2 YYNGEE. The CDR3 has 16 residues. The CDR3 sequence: CASSVGTGRYSYEQYF. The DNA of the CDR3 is TGTGCCAGCAGCGTTGGGACAGGGCGCTACTCCTACGAGCAGTACTTC.